A single sample is the source of the 15 T cell receptor beta chains below, sequenced in a study of cytomegalovirus exposure and HLA in healthy donors. 13 Jbeta primers and 60 Vbeta primers were used for the PCR. The table came from immunoSEQ multiplex PCR; TCRdb's copy has only in-frame clones and leaves some out. The top ten clones hold over 4% of a sample with some 130,000 clones, around 72% of them seen once. The specimen sequenced was PBMCs. These receptors were collected from a man between 50 and 59 years old in good health and CMV-seropositive.

Turning to this clone: Its ends do not fully match the called genes, so a read error is possible. This chain links TRBV9 with TRBJ2-1; 11 bases are shared with TRBD2. There are 15 residues in the CDR3. Looked up from germline, CDR1 is SGDLS and CDR2 is YYNGEE. The CDR3 nucleotides are TGTGCCAGCGGCGTAGGACTAGCGGGCTACAATGAGCAGTTCTTC. As protein: CASGVGLAGYNEQFF.

This clone was picked up one time. V usage is TRBV13 and J usage is TRBJ2-1; 8 nucleotides align to TRBD2. Germline assignment: CDR1 PRHDT and CDR2 FYEKMQ (reference sequence). This CDR3 is 15 amino acids long. Trimming removed 4 bases from V and 8 bases from J; junction bases left unmatched: 10. The CDR3 here is CASSWKREISYEQFF. The CDR3 nucleotides read TGTGCCAGCAGCTGGAAGCGGGAGATATCCTATGAGCAGTTCTTC.

The V call is TRBV2, the J call TRBJ2-7; a weak D match, TRBD1 (6 bases). Trimming left V 7 bases short and J 5 bases short, with 18 bases between. The CDR3 has 14 amino acids. Looked up from germline, CDR1 is SNHLY and CDR2 is FYNNEI. In nucleotides, the CDR3 is TGTGCCAGCATCAATCTCTACAGGGACCACGAGCAGTACTTC. Protein sequence: CASINLYRDHEQYF.

There are a few counts of this clone. The J gene is TRBJ2-2, the V gene TRBV2; D possibly corresponds to TRBD1 (5 bases). Germline V gene sequence: CDR1 SNHLY, CDR2 FYNNEI. The CDR3 runs 14 residues. V lost 7 bases and J 1 base, leaving 10 bases between the germline ends. The CDR3 is CASKSQVNTGELFF. The CDR3 DNA follows: TGTGCCAGCAAGTCACAGGTGAACACCGGGGAGCTGTTTTTT.

The chain links TRBV6-6 to TRBJ1-2, with TRBD1 matching over 7 bases. With 4 bases clipped from V and 1 base from J, the junction kept 6 bases outside the gene matches. Per germline, CDR1 MNHNY and CDR2 SVGAGI (reference sequence). The CDR3 contains 15 residues. CDR3 protein: CASSSGDSNNYGYTF. CDR3 in DNA: TGTGCCAGCAGTTCTGGGGACAGCAATAACTATGGCTACACCTTC.

The gene calls are TRBV11-1 and TRBJ2-2; 10 bases map to TRBD1. After removal of 5 bases from V and 14 bases from J, the junction contained 14 bases not matched to a gene. From germline, CDR1 is SGHAT and CDR2 FQDESV (reference sequence). The CDR3 consists of 15 residues. The CDR3 DNA follows: TGTGCCAGCAGCCCCAGAAATACCGGGACAGGGGTCCTGTTTTTT. Translation gives CASSPRNTGTGVLFF.

V is TRBV7-3 and J is TRBJ2-1; 7 bases are shared with TRBD2. The germline gives CDR1 SGHTA, CDR2 FQGTGA. The CDR3 contains 15 residues. Trimming cost V 4 bases and J 4 bases; bases outside gene matches: 7. CDR3 protein: CASSSGRGGYNEQFF. CDR3 DNA sequence: TGTGCCAGCAGCTCTGGGCGGGGAGGGTACAATGAGCAGTTCTTC.

This clone has a single count. The chain carries TRBV19 and TRBJ2-1; TRBD2 aligns across 7 bases. V lost 0 bases to trimming and J lost 14 bases; unmatched junction nucleotides: 13. The CDR3 sequence is 15 residues long. Germline V gene data show CDR1 as LNHDA and CDR2 as SQIVND (reference sequence). The CDR3 protein is CASSIDGTIRREKFF. In nucleotides, the CDR3 is TGTGCCAGTAGTATAGATGGGACTATAAGGCGAGAAAAGTTCTTC.

This clone appeared a few times. Within the sample, other DNA sequences also encode this same CDR3. The rearrangement joins TRBV6-5 to TRBJ1-1, with D tentatively TRBD1 (5 bases). V lost 6 bases to trimming and J lost 0 bases, with 8 bases between them. The CDR3 sequence is 13 residues long. Looked up from germline, CDR1 is MNHEY and CDR2 is SVGAGI. The CDR3 reads CASSRQLNTEAFF. For the CDR3, the DNA is TGTGCCAGCAGCCGACAGCTGAACACTGAAGCTTTCTTT.

This clone occurred once. The chain recombines TRBV5-1 with TRBJ2-2; 10 bases line up with TRBD2. Germline loops: CDR1 SGHRS, CDR2 YFSETQ. This CDR3 region has 18 residues. The junction had 10 bases not matched to a gene; V was cut back by 1 base and J by 4 bases. The CDR3 DNA reads as TGCGCCAGCAGCTTGTGGCTAGCGGGAGATCGAAGCACCGGGGAGCTGTTTTTT. Residues: CASSLWLAGDRSTGELFF.

This chain joins TRBV2 and TRBJ1-2, with D maybe TRBD1 (5 bases). Trimming left V 6 bases short and J 6 bases short, with 11 bases between. Germline V gene lookup returns CDR1 SNHLY and CDR2 FYNNEI. CDR3 length: 12 residues. This CDR3 reads CASRRDSDGYTF. CDR3 nucleotides: TGTGCCAGCAGGAGGGACTCTGATGGCTACACCTTC.

This clone came up a few times. Distinct nucleotide sequences in the sample also encode this CDR3. This chain connects TRBV29-1 to TRBJ2-7; 9 positions match TRBD1. The junction had 6 bases not matched to a gene; V was cut back by 7 bases and J by 2 bases. The germline V gene has CDR1 SQVTM and CDR2 ANQGSEA. The CDR3 covers 13 residues. CDR3 protein: CSARTGAPYEQYF. In DNA form, the CDR3 reads TGCAGCGCACGGACAGGGGCCCCCTACGAGCAGTACTTC.

This clone was seen more than once but under ten times. The gene calls are TRBV29-1 and TRBJ2-2; D call uncertain. CDR1 and CDR2 (germline): SQVTM, ANQGSEA. The CDR3 has 13 residues. Trimming left V 4 bases short and J 1 base short, with 7 bases between. The CDR3 bases are TGCAGCGTTGGAGTCCAGAACACCGGGGAGCTGTTTTTT. Protein: CSVGVQNTGELFF.

The table lists this clone with a count of one. The V and J genes are TRBV5-6 and TRBJ2-7, with TRBD1 matching 7 bases. The ends lost 4 bases at V and 7 bases at J; junction bases unmatched: 14. Germline V gene sequence: CDR1 SGHDT, CDR2 YYEEEE. The CDR3 runs to 15 residues. CDR3 nucleotides: TGTGCCAGCAGCCGATTCGGACAGGCGTCCTGGGAGCAGTACTTC. It encodes CASSRFGQASWEQYF. Drawing the rest from reference TRBV5-6 and TRBJ2-7, the complete variable domain is DAGVTQSPTHLIKTRGQQVTLRCSPKSGHDTVSWYQQALGQGPQFIFQYYEEEERQRGNFPDRFSGHQFPNYSSELNVNALLLGDSALYLCASSRFGQASWEQYFGPGTRLTVT.

This clone was seen at least ten times. The sample has other DNA sequences that encode this CDR3 too. The chain links TRBV6-1 to TRBJ2-1; the match to TRBD1 covers 7 bases. The germline gives CDR1 MNHNS, CDR2 SASEGT. Trimming cost V 3 bases and J 2 bases; bases outside gene matches: 7. The CDR3 loop spans 16 amino acids. CDR3 DNA sequence: TGTGCCAGCAGTGAGAGAGGGGGCGGTACCTACAATGAGCAGTTCTTC. Translating it yields CASSERGGGTYNEQFF.